A single sample gave rise to the 22 T cell receptor beta chains below, sequenced in a study of PD-1 blockade in classical Hodgkin lymphoma (dated by TCRdb to 2018 to 2020). The library relied on the immunoSEQ multiplex PCR assay. Entries here come from immuneACCESS through TCRdb and include only in-frame sequences with V and J called. Some clones fail to appear in such tables; in the studies checked, an unresolved V gene covers under half of the shortfall, and the cause of the remainder is unknown. Across this sample there are 57,000 or so clones, with about 85% seen only once. The biggest ten clones account for 6.5% to 9% of the sample. Explained via the paper, the time point label denotes: cycle 4 day 1 (C4D1), after less than seven weeks of nivolumab. Every trial patient had relapsed following autologous stem cell transplantation, and prior brentuximab vedotin exposure was what differed among cohorts A, B and C.

Specimen: peripheral blood mononuclear cells (PBMCs), collected before the fourth cycle of nivolumab. The receptors stem from a human donor with classical Hodgkin lymphoma.

The chain employs TRBV18 and TRBJ2-7; 13 bases agree with TRBD2. This CDR3 comprises 18 residues. Trimming took 2 bases from V and 4 from J; bases not matched to a gene: 11. Per the germline V gene, CDR1 is KGHSH and CDR2 is LQKENI. The CDR3 coding sequence is TGTGCCAGCTCACCAGGCCTACTAGCGGGGGGGCCAGTTTACGAGCAGTACTTC. Translating it yields CASSPGLLAGGPVYEQYF. The whole variable domain, filled in from reference TRBV18 and TRBJ2-7, reads NAGVMQNPRHLVRRRGQEARLRCSPMKGHSHVYWYRQLPEEGLKFMVYLQKENIIDESGMPKERFSAEFPKEGPSILRIQQVVRGDSAAYFCASSPGLLAGGPVYEQYFGPGTRLTVT.

The chain uses TRBV7-9 and TRBJ1-1; D unclear. The CDR3 sequence is 13 residues long. Trimming shortened V by 5 bases and J by 2 bases, and 9 bases separated the two germline ends. Germline V lookup: CDR1 SEHNR, CDR2 FQNEAQ (reference sequence). The CDR3 protein is CASSPTVNTEAFF. As DNA, the CDR3 is TGTGCCAGCAGCCCCACAGTAAACACTGAAGCTTTCTTT.

This clone was observed a single time. The chain uses TRBV6-5 and TRBJ1-2; D is unresolved. V was shortened by 5 bases and J by 8 bases, with 12 bases between the two germline ends. This CDR3 is built from 12 residues. The germline V gene has CDR1 MNHEY and CDR2 SVGAGI. The CDR3: CASSLTGEGYTF. CDR3 sequence (DNA): TGTGCCAGCAGTCTGACCGGCGAAGGCTACACCTTC.

A single count supports this clone. The V and J genes are TRBV11-3 and TRBJ2-2; 9 positions agree with TRBD1. Germline assignment: CDR1 SGHNT and CDR2 YENEEA. Unmatched junction bases numbered 9, after V lost 5 bases and J lost 5 bases. The CDR3 has 16 residues. CDR3 protein: CASSEPGQGLTGELFF. The CDR3 DNA reads as TGTGCCAGCAGCGAACCGGGACAGGGCTTGACCGGGGAGCTGTTTTTT.

The chain joins TRBV5-1 to TRBJ2-5, with 9 bases lining up with TRBD1. The germline gives CDR1 SGHRS, CDR2 YFSETQ. V trimming: 4 bases; J trimming: 3 bases; junction bases outside the gene matches: 13. This CDR3 contains 17 residues. CDR3 amino acids: CASSRDRDADLKETQYF. The CDR3 bases are TGCGCCAGCAGCCGGGACAGGGATGCCGATCTAAAAGAGACCCAGTACTTC.

This chain connects TRBV25-1 to TRBJ1-1; TRBD1 might be the D (5 bases). V lost 9 bases and J 1 base, leaving 21 bases between the germline ends. The CDR3 totals 16 residues. CDR1 and CDR2 (germline): MGHDK, SYGVNS. The CDR3 sequence is CASEVGGGVKNTEAFF. CDR3 in DNA: TGTGCCAGTGAGGTCGGGGGTGGGGTAAAGAACACTGAAGCTTTCTTT.

The chain joins TRBV5-1 to TRBJ1-2; D is undetermined. Germline V gene sequence: CDR1 SGHRS, CDR2 YFSETQ. The CDR3 contains 14 residues. The ends were cut back, 2 bases at V and 2 bases at J, with 10 bases in the middle. This CDR3 is CASSFGEGNYGYTF. The CDR3, as DNA: TGCGCCAGCAGCTTCGGGGAGGGAAACTATGGCTACACCTTC.

This chain uses TRBV6-5 with TRBJ2-6; D unclear. Trimming pared 6 bases from V and 3 bases from J, leaving 12 bases between. The CDR3 runs to 15 residues. Germline values: CDR1 MNHEY, CDR2 SVGAGI. Here the CDR3 reads CASSLVGSGANVLTF. The CDR3 DNA sequence: TGTGCCAGCAGCTTGGTGGGAAGTGGGGCCAACGTCCTGACTTTC.

The chain uses TRBV7-9 and TRBJ1-2, with D perhaps matching TRBD1 (6 bases). The CDR3 runs to 16 residues. The V end lost 3 bases, the J end lost 2 bases, and 16 bases lay between the germline ends. Germline-derived CDR1 and CDR2 are SEHNR and FQNEAQ (reference sequence). DNA for the CDR3: TGTGCCAGCAGCTTCTTGCGGGGGGCTGTAAACTATGGCTACACCTTC. Its protein is CASSFLRGAVNYGYTF.

The chain combines TRBV4-1 with TRBJ2-4; D could derive from TRBD1 or TRBD2 (5 bases each). The V and J ends lost 0 bases and 1 base respectively, with 13 bases between them. The CDR3 consists of 17 residues. Per germline, CDR1 MGHRA and CDR2 YSYEKL. The CDR3 loop is CASSQDGGLGAKNIQYF. The CDR3 nucleotides are TGCGCCAGCAGCCAAGATGGGGGATTGGGTGCCAAAAACATTCAGTACTTC.

V gene TRBV29-1 combines with J gene TRBJ2-7; D is undetermined. This CDR3 has 11 residues. Per the germline V gene, CDR1 is SQVTM and CDR2 is ANQGSEA. V lost 3 bases to trimming and J lost 2 bases, with 5 bases between them. CDR3 protein: CSVEVAYEQYF. CDR3 sequence (DNA): TGCAGCGTTGAGGTGGCCTACGAGCAGTACTTC.

This chain links TRBV5-1 with TRBJ2-5; D ambiguous. Germline loops: CDR1 SGHRS, CDR2 YFSETQ. The CDR3 is 12 amino acids. Trimming shortened V by 0 bases and J by 5 bases, and 5 bases separated the two germline ends. The CDR3 DNA sequence: TGCGCCAGCAGCTTGGCTTCGGAGACCCAGTACTTC. Its translation is CASSLASETQYF.

The CDR3 loop is CASSFTSDSGYYEQYF. CDR3 sequence (DNA): TGTGCCAGCAGCTTTACCTCTGATAGCGGGTATTACGAGCAGTACTTC. The chain has TRBV7-6 and TRBJ2-7; 7 positions match TRBD2. The ends lost 3 bases at V and 4 bases at J; junction bases unmatched: 12. The CDR3 extends over 16 amino acids. The V gene's germline CDR1 is SGHVS and CDR2 FNYEAQ.

The rearrangement joins TRBV6-4 to TRBJ2-1; TRBD2 matches at 10 bases. Germline lookup yields CDR1 MRHNA and CDR2 SNTAGT. This CDR3 has 15 amino acids. V trimming: 0 bases; J trimming: 6 bases; junction bases outside the gene matches: 2. The CDR3 region is CASSDSSGGANEQFF. As DNA, the CDR3 is TGTGCCAGCAGTGACTCGAGCGGGGGGGCCAATGAGCAGTTCTTC.

The gene calls are TRBV29-1 and TRBJ2-7; D assignment may be TRBD1 or TRBD2 (5 bases each). CDR3 length equals 14 residues. Germline V gene data show CDR1 as SQVTM and CDR2 as ANQGSEA. Between the trimmed V and J ends, which lost 4 bases and 0 bases, there was a span of 13 bases. CDR3 region: CSVGVGGSSYEQYF. As DNA, the CDR3 is TGCAGCGTTGGGGTTGGGGGAAGCTCCTACGAGCAGTACTTC.

The chain carries TRBV5-1 and TRBJ1-4; tentative D call: TRBD1 (6 bases). The germline V gene encodes CDR1 SGHRS and CDR2 YFSETQ. The V end lost 4 bases, the J end lost 5 bases, and 18 bases lay between the germline ends. The CDR3 runs to 16 residues. CDR3 region: CASSPFAGAVNEKLFF. The CDR3 DNA reads as TGCGCCAGCAGCCCATTTGCAGGGGCGGTCAATGAAAAACTGTTTTTT.

V usage is TRBV4-1 and J usage is TRBJ2-7; TRBD1 might be the D (5 bases). Germline lookup yields CDR1 MGHRA and CDR2 YSYEKL. Trimming pared 7 bases from V and 2 bases from J, leaving 18 bases between. The CDR3 length is 15 residues. CDR3: CASTPSRAGTYEQYF. As DNA, the CDR3 is TGCGCCAGCACCCCCAGCAGGGCAGGGACCTACGAGCAGTACTTC.

The sample holds one count of this clone. The CDR3 DNA follows: TGTGCCAGCAGTGGAGGACAGGGCCTCTCTGGAAACACCATATATTTT. Encoded protein: CASSGGQGLSGNTIYF. V usage is TRBV6-6 and J usage is TRBJ1-3, with 8 bases matching TRBD1. The length of the CDR3 is 16 residues. The V gene end was trimmed by 5 bases and the J gene end by 0 bases; junction bases not matched to a gene: 6. Germline V lookup: CDR1 MNHNY, CDR2 SVGAGI (reference sequence).

The genes are TRBV6-6 and TRBJ1-4; the D gene is possibly TRBD1 (5 bases). The germline V and J ends were trimmed by 7 bases and 0 bases, with 15 bases remaining between them. The germline V gene encodes CDR1 MNHNY and CDR2 SVGAGI (reference sequence). This CDR3 is built from 16 residues. CDR3 protein: CASNPARGATNEKLFF. CDR3 nucleotide sequence: TGTGCCAGCAACCCCGCTAGGGGAGCAACTAATGAAAAACTGTTTTTT.

The V and J genes are TRBV30 and TRBJ1-1, with TRBD1 matching 10 bases. CDR1 is GTSNPN, CDR2 SVGIG, per germline (reference sequence). V trimming: 0 bases; J trimming: 5 bases; junction bases outside the gene matches: 3. This CDR3 comprises 14 residues. In nucleotides, the CDR3 is TGTGCCTGGAGTGTCGGGGACAGGGGTACTGAAGCTTTCTTT. Amino acid sequence: CAWSVGDRGTEAFF.

The V call is TRBV19, the J call TRBJ1-1, with D tentatively TRBD1 (5 bases). The germline V gene encodes CDR1 LNHDA and CDR2 SQIVND (reference sequence). The V end lost 1 base, the J end lost 5 bases, and 8 bases lay between the germline ends. The CDR3 is 13 residues long. The CDR3 reads CASSIAGGTEAFF. CDR3 DNA sequence: TGTGCCAGTAGTATAGCCGGGGGGACTGAAGCTTTCTTT.

CDR3: CASSPQGGEQFF. CDR3 sequence (DNA): TGTGCCAGCAGTCCGCAGGGAGGTGAGCAGTTCTTC. J is TRBJ2-1 and V is TRBV27; possible D gene TRBD2, 6 bases. The CDR3 runs 12 residues. The V and J ends lost 5 bases and 9 bases respectively, with 11 bases between them. Germline CDR1 reads MNHEY; CDR2 reads SMNVEV (reference sequence).